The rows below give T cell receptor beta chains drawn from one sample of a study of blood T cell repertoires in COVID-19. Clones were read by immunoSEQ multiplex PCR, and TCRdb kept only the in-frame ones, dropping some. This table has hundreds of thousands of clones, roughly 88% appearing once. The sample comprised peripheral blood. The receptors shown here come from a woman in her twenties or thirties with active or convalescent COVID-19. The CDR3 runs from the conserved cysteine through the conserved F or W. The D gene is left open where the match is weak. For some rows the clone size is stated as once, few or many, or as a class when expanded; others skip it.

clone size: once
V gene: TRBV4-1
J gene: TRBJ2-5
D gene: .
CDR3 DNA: TGCGCCAGCAGCCAGGGCCTGGGGGGAGGGGGAGAGACCCAGTACTTC
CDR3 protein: CASSQGLGGGGETQYF

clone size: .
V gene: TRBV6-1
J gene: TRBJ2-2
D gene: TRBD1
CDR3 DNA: TGTGCCAGCAGTGACGGGACAGTTGGAACCGGGGAGCTGTTTTTT
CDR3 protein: CASSDGTVGTGELFF

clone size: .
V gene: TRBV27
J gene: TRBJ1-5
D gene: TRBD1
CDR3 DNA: TGTGCCAGCAGTTCCACAGGGGGCGGGCAGCCCCAGCATTTT
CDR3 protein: CASSSTGGGQPQHF

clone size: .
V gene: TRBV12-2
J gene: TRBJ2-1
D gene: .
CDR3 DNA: TGTGCAAGTCGCGCGACTAGCGGGAGATCGGACTACAATGAGCAGTTCTTC
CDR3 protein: CASRATSGRSDYNEQFF

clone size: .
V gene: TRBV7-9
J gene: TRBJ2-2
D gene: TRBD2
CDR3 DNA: TGTGCCAGCAGCGCCTTACTAGCGGGAGGGTTCACCGGGGAGCTGTTTTTT
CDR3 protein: CASSALLAGGFTGELFF

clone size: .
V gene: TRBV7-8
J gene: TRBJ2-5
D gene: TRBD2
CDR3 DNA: TGTGCCAGCAGCTTAGGGGGGGGGATCCGAGAGACCCAGTACTTC
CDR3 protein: CASSLGGGIRETQYF

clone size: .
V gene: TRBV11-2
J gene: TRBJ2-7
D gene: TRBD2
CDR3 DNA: TGTGCCAGCAGCTTAGGTGGGAGGGCCCACGAGCAGTACTTC
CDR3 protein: CASSLGGRAHEQYF

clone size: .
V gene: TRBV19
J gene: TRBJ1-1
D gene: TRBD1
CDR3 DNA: TGTGCCAGTAGTATACCGGGACAGCGGAACACTGAAGCTTTCTTT
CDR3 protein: CASSIPGQRNTEAFF

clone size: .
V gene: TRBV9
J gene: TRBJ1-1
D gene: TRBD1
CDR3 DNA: TGTGCCAGCAGACAGGGGGCGGACACTGAAGCTTTCTTT
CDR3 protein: CASRQGADTEAFF

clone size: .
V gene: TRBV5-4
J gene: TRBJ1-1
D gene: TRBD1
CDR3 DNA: TGTGCCAGCAGCTTGTATGGGACAGGGGGCAACACTGAAGCTTTCTTT
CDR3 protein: CASSLYGTGGNTEAFF

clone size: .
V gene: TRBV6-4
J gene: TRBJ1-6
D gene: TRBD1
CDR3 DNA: TGTGCCAGCAGTTCTACCGGGACAGGGAGTGGATCACCCCTCCACTTT
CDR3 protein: CASSSTGTGSGSPLHF

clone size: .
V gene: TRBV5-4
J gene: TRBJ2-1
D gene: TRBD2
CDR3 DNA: TGTGCCAGCAGCTCCTCAAAGACTAGCGGGGGCTACAATGAGCAGTTCTTC
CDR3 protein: CASSSSKTSGGYNEQFF

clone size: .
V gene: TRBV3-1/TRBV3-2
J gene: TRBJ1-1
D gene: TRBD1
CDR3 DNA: TGTGCCAGCAGCCCCCGGACAGGGCACACTGAAGCTTTCTTT
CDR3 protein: CASSPRTGHTEAFF

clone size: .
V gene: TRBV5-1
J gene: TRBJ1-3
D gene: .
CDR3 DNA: TGCGCCAGCAGCTTGGATGCGGGGGCCTCAACTGGAAACACCATATATTTT
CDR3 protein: CASSLDAGASTGNTIYF

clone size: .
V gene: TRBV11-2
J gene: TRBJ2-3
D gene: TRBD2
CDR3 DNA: TGTGCCAGCAGCTTAGATCAACTAGCGGGAGCGGCAGATACGCAGTATTTT
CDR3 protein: CASSLDQLAGAADTQYF

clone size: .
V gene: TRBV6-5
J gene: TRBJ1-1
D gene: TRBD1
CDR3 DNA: TGTGCCAGCGGAGGACAGGGGGCACACACTGAAGCTTTCTTT
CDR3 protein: CASGGQGAHTEAFF

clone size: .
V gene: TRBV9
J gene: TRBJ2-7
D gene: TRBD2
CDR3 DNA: TGTGCCAGCAGCGTGGGACTAGCGGGGGCCGGTGGAGAGCAGTACTTC
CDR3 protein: CASSVGLAGAGGEQYF

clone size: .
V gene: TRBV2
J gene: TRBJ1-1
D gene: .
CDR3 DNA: TGTGCCAGCAGAGGACAGAACACTGAAGCTTTCTTT
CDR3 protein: CASRGQNTEAFF

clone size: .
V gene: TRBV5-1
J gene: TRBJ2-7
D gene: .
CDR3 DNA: TGCGCCAGCAGCTTGGACAGGGCCTTCGAGCAGTACTTC
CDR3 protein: CASSLDRAFEQYF

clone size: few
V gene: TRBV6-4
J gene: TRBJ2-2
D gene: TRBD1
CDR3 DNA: TGTGCCAGCAGTGAGACAGGGAGTACCGGGGAGCTGTTTTTT
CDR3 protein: CASSETGSTGELFF

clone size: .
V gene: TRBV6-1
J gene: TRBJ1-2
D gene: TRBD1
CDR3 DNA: TGTGCCAGCAGTGAAGAAGGGACAGGGATTTACTATGGCTACACCTTC
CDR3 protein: CASSEEGTGIYYGYTF

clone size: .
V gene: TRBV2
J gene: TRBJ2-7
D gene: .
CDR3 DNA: TGTGCCAGCAGTCGCCGGGTTCACACCGACGAGCAGTACTTC
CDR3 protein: CASSRRVHTDEQYF

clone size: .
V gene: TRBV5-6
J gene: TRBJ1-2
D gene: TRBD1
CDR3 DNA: TGTGCCAGCAGATACGGGACAGCAGCGTATGGCTACACCTTC
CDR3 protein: CASRYGTAAYGYTF

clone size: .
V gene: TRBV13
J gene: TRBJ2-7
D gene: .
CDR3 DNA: TGTGCCAGCAGCTTACGCGGCGGGACTGATTCCTACGAGCAGTACTTC
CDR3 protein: CASSLRGGTDSYEQYF

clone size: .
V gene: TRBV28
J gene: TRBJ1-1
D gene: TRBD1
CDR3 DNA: TGTGCCAGCAGTCGCCCGACAGGGATCGAGACTGAAGCTTTCTTT
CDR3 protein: CASSRPTGIETEAFF

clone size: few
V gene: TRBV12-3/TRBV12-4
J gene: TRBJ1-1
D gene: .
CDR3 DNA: TGTGCCAGCAAAGCGGGTTATCTCACTGAAGCTTTCTTT
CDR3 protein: CASKAGYLTEAFF

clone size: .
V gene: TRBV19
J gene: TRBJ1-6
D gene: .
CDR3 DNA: TGTGCCAGTAGTACAGTCTCCTATAATTCACCCCTCCACTTT
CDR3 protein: CASSTVSYNSPLHF

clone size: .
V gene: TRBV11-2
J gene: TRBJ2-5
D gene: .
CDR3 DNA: TGTGCCAGCAGCTTAGCCCCCGTCCTAGAAGAGACCCAGTACTTC
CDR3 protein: CASSLAPVLEETQYF

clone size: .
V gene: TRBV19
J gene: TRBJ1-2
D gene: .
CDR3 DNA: TGTGCCAGTAGGGAGGTAGGAGACTATGGCTACACCTTC
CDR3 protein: CASREVGDYGYTF

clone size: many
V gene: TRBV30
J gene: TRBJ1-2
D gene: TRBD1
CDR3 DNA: TGTGCCTGGACCCCCGGGACAGGCTATGGCTACACCTTC
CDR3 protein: CAWTPGTGYGYTF

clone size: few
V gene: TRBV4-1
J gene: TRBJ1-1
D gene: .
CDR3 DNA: TGCGCCAGCAGCCAAGCGGGGGGGAACACTGAAGCTTTCTTT
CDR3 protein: CASSQAGGNTEAFF

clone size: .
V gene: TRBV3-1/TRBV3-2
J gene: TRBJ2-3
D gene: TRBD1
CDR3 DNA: TGTGCCAGCAGCCAAGGCGACAGGGCTAGCACAGATACGCAGTATTTT
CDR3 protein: CASSQGDRASTDTQYF

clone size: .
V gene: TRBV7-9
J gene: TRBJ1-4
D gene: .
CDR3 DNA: TGTGCCAGCAGCTTCTTTAATGAAAAACTGTTTTTT
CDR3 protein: CASSFFNEKLFF